What follows is one TCR beta chain and its context. Antigen specificity is unknown. Given a much more abundant clone one base away, this may be a read error. Hyperthyroidism was newly diagnosed in patients aged 18 to 65 (duration under 2 months). V was pared by 4 bases and J by 9 bases, with 9 bases between. The CDR3 is 12 residues long. CDR1 is KGHDR, CDR2 SFDVKD, per germline. RNA transcripts yielded amplified TCR beta CDR3 regions. The primer set for the first-round RT-PCR of the TCR CDR3 was HTBI. MiXCR, run by TCRdb on the multiplex PCR reads, gives a single entry per CDR3 protein. This repertoire shows approximately 590,000 distinct CDR3 sequences, roughly 50% found once; its top ten account for roughly 8.2%. The data stem from a study of T cells in Graves' hyperthyroidism and ophthalmopathy. Findings of the study overall: Ophthalmopathy stood apart from stable hyperthyroidism in a 13 V-J model. Blood samples included most of the expanded thyroid clonotypes exceeding 0.001.

What was sequenced was peripheral blood or thyroid tissue (not recorded which). The source of this sequence is a woman aged 18-30 years with Graves' hyperthyroidism. The chain recombines TRBV24-1 with TRBJ1-5, with D maybe TRBD1 (6 bases). CDR3 DNA: TGTGCCACCAGTGACGCGGACAGGCCCCAGCATTTT. Residues: CATSDADRPQHF.